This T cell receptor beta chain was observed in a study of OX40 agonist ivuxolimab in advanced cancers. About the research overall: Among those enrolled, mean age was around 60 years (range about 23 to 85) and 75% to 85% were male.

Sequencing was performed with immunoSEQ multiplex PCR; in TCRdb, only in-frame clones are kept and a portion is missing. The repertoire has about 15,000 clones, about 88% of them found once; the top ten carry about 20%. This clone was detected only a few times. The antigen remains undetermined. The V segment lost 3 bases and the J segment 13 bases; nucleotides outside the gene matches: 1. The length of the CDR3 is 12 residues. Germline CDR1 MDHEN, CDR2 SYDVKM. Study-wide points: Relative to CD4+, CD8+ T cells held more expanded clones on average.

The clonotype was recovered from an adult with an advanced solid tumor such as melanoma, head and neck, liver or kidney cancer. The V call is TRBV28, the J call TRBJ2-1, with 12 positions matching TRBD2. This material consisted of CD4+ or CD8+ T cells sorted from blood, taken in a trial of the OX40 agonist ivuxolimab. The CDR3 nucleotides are TGTGCCAGCAGTTTCGGACTAGCGGGACAGTTCTTC. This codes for CASSFGLAGQFF. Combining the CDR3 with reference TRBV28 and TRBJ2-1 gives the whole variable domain DVKVTQSSRYLVKRTGEKVFLECVQDMDHENMFWYRQDPGLGLRLIYFSYDVKMKEKGDIPEGYSVSREKKERFSLILESASTNQTSMYLCASSFGLAGQFFGPGTRLTVL.